Given below is one T cell receptor (beta chain) in context. What it binds is unknown. Per germline, CDR1 MGHRA and CDR2 YSYEKL. The CDR3 loop spans 14 amino acids. Trimming took off 0 bases at V and 3 bases at J, with 9 bases between the two ends. Sequencing was performed with immunoSEQ multiplex PCR; in TCRdb, only in-frame clones are kept and a portion is missing. The sample records 55,000 to 80,000 clones, just under 85% being singletons. This sample was taken from a study of T cells in localized non-small cell lung cancer. General study findings and limits: An association was observed between higher blood T cell density and longer overall survival. There were a median around 60 of the top 100 tumor clones appearing in adjacent lung. Uninvolved adjacent lung showed higher T cell clonality than tumor.

Source: peripheral blood, taken before any cancer treatment. The gene calls are TRBV4-1 and TRBJ2-7; no firm D call. This receptor was identified in an older female donor with stage I lung adenocarcinoma. The CDR3 region has the DNA TGCGCCAGCAGCCAAGATGGTTCAGGCTACGAGCAGTACTTC. It specifies CASSQDGSGYEQYF.